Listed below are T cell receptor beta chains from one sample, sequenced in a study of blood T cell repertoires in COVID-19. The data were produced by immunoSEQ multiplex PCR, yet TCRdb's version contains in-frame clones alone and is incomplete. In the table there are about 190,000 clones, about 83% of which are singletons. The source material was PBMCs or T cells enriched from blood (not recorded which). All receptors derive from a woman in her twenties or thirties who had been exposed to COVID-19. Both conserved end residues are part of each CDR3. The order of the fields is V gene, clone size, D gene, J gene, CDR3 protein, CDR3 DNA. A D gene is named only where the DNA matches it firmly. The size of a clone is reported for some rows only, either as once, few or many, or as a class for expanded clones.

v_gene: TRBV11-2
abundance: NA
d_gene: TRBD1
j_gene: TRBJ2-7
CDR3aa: CASSRTGGAASYEQYF
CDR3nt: TGTGCCAGCAGTCGGACAGGGGGCGCCGCGTCCTACGAGCAGTACTTC

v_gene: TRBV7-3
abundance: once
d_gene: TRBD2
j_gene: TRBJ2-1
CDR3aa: CASSSGGLNNEQFF
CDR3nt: TGTGCCAGCAGCTCGGGGGGACTAAACAATGAGCAGTTCTTC

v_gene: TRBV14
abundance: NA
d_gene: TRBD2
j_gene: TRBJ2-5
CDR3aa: CASSPDLAGGQYF
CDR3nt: TGTGCCAGCAGCCCCGATCTAGCGGGGGGCCAGTACTTC

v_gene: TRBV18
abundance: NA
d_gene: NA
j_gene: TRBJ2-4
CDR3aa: CASSPWGQEAKNIQYF
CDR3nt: TGTGCCAGCTCACCATGGGGGCAGGAGGCCAAAAACATTCAGTACTTC

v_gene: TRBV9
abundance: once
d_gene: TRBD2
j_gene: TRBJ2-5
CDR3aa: CASSPGLGRETQYF
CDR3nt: TGTGCCAGCAGCCCGGGACTAGGGCGAGAGACCCAGTACTTC

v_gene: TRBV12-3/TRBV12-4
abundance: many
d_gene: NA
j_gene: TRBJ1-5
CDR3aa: CASSFGSVQPQHF
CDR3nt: TGTGCCAGCAGTTTCGGGTCGGTTCAGCCCCAGCATTTT

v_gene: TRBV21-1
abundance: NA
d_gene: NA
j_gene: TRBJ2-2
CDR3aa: CASSQPSTGLNTGELFF
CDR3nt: TGTGCCAGCAGTCAACCCTCCACCGGACTGAACACCGGGGAGCTGTTTTTT

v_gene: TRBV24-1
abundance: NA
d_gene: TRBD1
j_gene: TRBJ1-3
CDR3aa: CATSVGQGSGNTIYF
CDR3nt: TGTGCCACCAGTGTAGGACAGGGCTCGGGAAACACCATATATTTT

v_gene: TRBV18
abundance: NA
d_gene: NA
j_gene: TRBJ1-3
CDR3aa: CASSPVKPGGGSTIYF
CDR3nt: TGTGCCAGCTCACCTGTCAAGCCTGGTGGGGGGAGCACCATATATTTT

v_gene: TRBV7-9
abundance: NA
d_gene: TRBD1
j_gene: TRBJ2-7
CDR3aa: CASSDRGMDEQYF
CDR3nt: TGTGCCAGCAGCGACAGGGGAATGGACGAGCAGTACTTC

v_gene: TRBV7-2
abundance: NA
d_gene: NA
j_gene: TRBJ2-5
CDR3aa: CASSLGRGIGETQYF
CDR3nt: TGTGCCAGCAGCTTGGGCCGGGGGATAGGAGAGACCCAGTACTTC

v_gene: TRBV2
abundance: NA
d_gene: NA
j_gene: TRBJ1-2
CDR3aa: CASSDQGAFYGYTF
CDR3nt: TGTGCCAGCAGTGATCAAGGGGCCTTCTATGGCTACACCTTC

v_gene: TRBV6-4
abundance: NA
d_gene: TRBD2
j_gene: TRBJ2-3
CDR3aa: CASSPTSGGPSHAQYF
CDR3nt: TGTGCCAGCAGCCCCACTAGCGGGGGGCCTTCCCACGCGCAGTATTTT

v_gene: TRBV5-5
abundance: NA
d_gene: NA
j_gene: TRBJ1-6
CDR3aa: CASSLIWRSYNSPLHF
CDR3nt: TGTGCCAGCAGCTTGATCTGGAGGTCCTATAATTCACCCCTCCACTTT

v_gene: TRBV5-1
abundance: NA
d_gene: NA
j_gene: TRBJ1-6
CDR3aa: CASSLSGSDNSPLHF
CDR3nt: TGCGCCAGCAGCTTGTCAGGTTCGGATAATTCACCCCTCCACTTT

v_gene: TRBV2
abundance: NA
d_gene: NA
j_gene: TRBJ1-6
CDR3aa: CASRPGNSPLHF
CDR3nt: TGTGCCAGCAGGCCGGGAAATTCACCCCTCCACTTT

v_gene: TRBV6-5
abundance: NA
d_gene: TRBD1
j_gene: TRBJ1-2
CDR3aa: CASMTGQGAGYGYTF
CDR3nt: TGTGCCAGCATGACTGGACAGGGGGCTGGCTATGGCTACACCTTC

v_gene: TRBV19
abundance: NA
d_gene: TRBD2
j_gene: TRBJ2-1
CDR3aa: CASSMASGGDEQFF
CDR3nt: TGTGCCAGTAGTATGGCTAGCGGGGGCGATGAGCAGTTCTTC

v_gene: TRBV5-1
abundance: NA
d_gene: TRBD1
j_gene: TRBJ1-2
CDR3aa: CASSLGTGLAGYTF
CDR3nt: TGCGCCAGCAGCTTGGGGACAGGGCTCGCAGGCTACACCTTC

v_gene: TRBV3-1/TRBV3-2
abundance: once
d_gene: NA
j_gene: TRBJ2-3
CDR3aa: CASSHPPAQRVPDTQYF
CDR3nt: TGTGCCAGCAGCCATCCTCCCGCCCAGCGGGTACCCGATACGCAGTATTTT

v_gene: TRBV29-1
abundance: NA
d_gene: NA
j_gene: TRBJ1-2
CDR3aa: CSGYRGSYGYTF
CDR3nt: TGCAGCGGGTATAGGGGTTCCTATGGCTACACCTTC

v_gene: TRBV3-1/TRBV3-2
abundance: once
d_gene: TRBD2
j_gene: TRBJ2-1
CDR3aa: CASSQDKLAGGTRHEQFF
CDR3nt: TGTGCCAGCAGCCAAGATAAGCTAGCGGGGGGGACCCGGCATGAGCAGTTCTTC

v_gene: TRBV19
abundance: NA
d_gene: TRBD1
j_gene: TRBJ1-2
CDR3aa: CASEPGQGAGGYTF
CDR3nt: TGTGCCAGCGAACCGGGACAGGGGGCTGGTGGCTACACCTTC

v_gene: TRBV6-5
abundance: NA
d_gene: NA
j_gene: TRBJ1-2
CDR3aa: CASSLQGNYGYTF
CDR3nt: TGTGCCAGCAGCCTACAGGGTAACTATGGCTACACCTTC

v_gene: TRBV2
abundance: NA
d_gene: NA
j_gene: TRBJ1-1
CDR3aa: CARRGKGEEAFF
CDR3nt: TGTGCCAGGAGAGGCAAGGGAGAGGAAGCTTTCTTT

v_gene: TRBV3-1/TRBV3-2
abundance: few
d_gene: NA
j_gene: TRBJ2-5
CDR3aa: CASRGQYQETQYF
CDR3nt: TGTGCCAGCCGTGGACAGTACCAAGAGACCCAGTACTTC

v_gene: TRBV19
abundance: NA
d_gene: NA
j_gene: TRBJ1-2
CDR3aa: CASSPPTDYYGYTF
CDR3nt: TGTGCCAGTAGTCCACCGACAGACTACTATGGCTACACCTTC

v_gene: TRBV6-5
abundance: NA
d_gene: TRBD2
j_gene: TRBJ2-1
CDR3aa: CATIPGLPGGEQFF
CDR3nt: TGTGCCACCATACCGGGACTACCCGGGGGTGAGCAGTTCTTC

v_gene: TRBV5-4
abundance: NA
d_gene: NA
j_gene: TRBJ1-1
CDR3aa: CASSLASNTEAFF
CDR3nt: TGTGCCAGCAGTTTGGCCTCGAACACTGAAGCTTTCTTT

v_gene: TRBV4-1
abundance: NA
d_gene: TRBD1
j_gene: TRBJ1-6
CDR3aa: CASSPQGASSYNSPLHF
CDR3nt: TGCGCCAGCAGTCCTCAGGGGGCGAGCTCCTATAATTCACCCCTCCACTTT

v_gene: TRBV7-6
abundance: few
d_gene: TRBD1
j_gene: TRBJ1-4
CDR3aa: CASSPRQGGGNEKLFF
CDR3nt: TGTGCCAGCAGCCCAAGACAGGGAGGAGGGAATGAAAAACTGTTTTTT

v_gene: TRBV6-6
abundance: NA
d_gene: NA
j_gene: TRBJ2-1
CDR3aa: CASSERVEQFF
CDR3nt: TGTGCCAGCAGTGAGAGGGTTGAGCAGTTCTTC

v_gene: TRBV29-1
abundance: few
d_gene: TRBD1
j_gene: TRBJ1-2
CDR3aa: CSEGPFPGQGAGGYTF
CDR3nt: TGCAGCGAGGGCCCCTTTCCGGGACAGGGGGCTGGTGGCTACACCTTC

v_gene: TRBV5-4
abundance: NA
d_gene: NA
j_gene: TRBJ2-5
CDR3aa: CASSQPGLQETQYF
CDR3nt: TGTGCCAGCAGCCAACCGGGACTGCAAGAGACCCAGTACTTC

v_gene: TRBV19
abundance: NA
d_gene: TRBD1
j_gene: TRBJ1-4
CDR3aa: CASSVGQGGTEKLFF
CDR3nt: TGTGCCAGTAGTGTCGGACAGGGGGGGACTGAAAAACTGTTTTTT

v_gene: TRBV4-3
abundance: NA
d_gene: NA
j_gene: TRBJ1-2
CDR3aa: CASSQFRTVNYGYTF
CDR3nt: TGCGCCAGCAGCCAATTTCGGACAGTCAACTATGGCTACACCTTC

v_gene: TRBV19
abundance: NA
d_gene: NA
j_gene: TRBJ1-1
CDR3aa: CASSIGRGAGGAFF
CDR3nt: TGTGCCAGTAGTATTGGCAGGGGTGCAGGAGGAGCTTTCTTT

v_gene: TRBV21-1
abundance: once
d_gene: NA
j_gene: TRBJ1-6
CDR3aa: CASSKGGGRTSPLHF
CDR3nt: TGTGCCAGCAGCAAAGGAGGGGGCAGAACTTCACCCCTCCACTTT

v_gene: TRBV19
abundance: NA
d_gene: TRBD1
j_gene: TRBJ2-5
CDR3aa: CASQTDRGQETQYF
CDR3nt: TGTGCCAGTCAAACCGACAGGGGTCAAGAGACCCAGTACTTC

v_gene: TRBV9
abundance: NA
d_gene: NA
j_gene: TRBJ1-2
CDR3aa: CASSPHHRDDYGYTF
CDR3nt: TGTGCCAGCAGCCCACATCACAGGGATGACTATGGCTACACCTTC

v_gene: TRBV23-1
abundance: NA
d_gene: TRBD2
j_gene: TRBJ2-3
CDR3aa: CASSQIFSGGVSTDTQYF
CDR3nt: TGCGCCAGCAGTCAAATCTTTAGCGGGGGGGTTAGCACAGATACGCAGTATTTT

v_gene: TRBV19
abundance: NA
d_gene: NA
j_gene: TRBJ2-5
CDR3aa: CASRGGAWETQYF
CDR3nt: TGTGCCAGTCGTGGGGGGGCTTGGGAGACCCAGTACTTC

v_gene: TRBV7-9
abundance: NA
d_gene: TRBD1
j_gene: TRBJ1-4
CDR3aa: CASSLRQGDEKLFF
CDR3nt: TGTGCCAGCAGCTTGAGACAGGGTGATGAAAAACTGTTTTTT

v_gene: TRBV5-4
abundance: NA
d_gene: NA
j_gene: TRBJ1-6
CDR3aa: CASSLAASSPLHF
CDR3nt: TGTGCCAGCAGCTTGGCCGCGAGTTCACCCCTCCACTTT